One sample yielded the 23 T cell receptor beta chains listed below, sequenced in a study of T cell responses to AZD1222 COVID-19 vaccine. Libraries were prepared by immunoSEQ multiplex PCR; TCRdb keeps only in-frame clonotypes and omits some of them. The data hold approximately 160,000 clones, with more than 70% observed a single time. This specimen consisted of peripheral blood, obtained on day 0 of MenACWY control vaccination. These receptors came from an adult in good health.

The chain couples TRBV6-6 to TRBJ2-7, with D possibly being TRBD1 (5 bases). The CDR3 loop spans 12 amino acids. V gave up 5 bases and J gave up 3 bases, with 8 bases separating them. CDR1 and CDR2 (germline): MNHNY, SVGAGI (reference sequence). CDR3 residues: CASSPGIYEQYF. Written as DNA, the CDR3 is TGTGCCAGCAGTCCAGGGATCTACGAGCAGTACTTC.

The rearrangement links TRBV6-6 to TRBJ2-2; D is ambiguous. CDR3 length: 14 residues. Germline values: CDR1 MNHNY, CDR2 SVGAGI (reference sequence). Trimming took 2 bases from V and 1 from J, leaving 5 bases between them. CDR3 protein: CASSYGVNTGELFF. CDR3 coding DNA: TGTGCCAGCAGTTACGGGGTGAACACCGGGGAGCTGTTTTTT.

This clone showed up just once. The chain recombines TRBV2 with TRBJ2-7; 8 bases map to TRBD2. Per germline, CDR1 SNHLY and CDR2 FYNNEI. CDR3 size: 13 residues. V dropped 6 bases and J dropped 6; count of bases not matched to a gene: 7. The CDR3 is CASSDREGAEQYF. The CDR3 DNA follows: TGTGCCAGCAGCGACCGGGAGGGAGCCGAGCAGTACTTC.

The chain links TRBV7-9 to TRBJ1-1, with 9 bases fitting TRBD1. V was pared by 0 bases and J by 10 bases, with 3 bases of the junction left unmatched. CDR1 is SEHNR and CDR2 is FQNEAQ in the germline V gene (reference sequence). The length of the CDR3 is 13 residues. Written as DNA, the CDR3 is TGTGCCAGCAGCTTAGCGGGACAGGGAGCAGCTTTCTTT. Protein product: CASSLAGQGAAFF.

The CDR3 nucleotides read TGCGCCAGCAGCCCCGGACAGGGGAACACCGGGGAGCTGTTTTTT. Protein product: CASSPGQGNTGELFF. This rearrangement joins TRBV4-3 to TRBJ2-2; 8 positions agree with TRBD1. V gave up 4 bases and J gave up 1 base; unmatched junction bases: 2. This CDR3 comprises 15 residues. CDR1 is LGHNA, CDR2 YSLEER, per germline.

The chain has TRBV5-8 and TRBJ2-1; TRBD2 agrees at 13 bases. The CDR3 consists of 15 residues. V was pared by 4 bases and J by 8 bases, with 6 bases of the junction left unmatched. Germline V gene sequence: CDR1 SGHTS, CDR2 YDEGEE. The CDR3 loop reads CASSLRGLAGHEQFF. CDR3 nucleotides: TGTGCCAGCAGCCTCAGGGGACTAGCGGGACATGAGCAGTTCTTC. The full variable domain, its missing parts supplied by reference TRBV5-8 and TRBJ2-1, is EAGVTQSPTHLIKTRGQQATLRCSPISGHTSVYWYQQALGLGLQFLLWYDEGEERNRGNFPPRFSGRQFPNYSSELNVNALELEDSALYLCASSLRGLAGHEQFFGPGTRLTVL.

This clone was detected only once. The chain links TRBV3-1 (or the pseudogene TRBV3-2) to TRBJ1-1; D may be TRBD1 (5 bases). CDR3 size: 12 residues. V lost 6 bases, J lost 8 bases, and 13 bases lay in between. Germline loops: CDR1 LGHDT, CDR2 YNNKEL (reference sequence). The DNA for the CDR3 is TGTGCCAGCAGTCAATCGAGGGGAGAAGCTTTCTTT. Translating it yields CASSQSRGEAFF.

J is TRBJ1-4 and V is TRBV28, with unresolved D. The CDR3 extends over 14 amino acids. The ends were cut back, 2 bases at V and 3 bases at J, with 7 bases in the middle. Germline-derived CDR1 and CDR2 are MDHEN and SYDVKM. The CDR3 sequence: CASSLVRANEKLFF. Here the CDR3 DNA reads TGTGCCAGCAGTTTAGTTAGGGCTAATGAAAAACTGTTTTTT. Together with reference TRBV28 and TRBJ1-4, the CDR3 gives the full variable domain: DVKVTQSSRYLVKRTGEKVFLECVQDMDHENMFWYRQDPGLGLRLIYFSYDVKMKEKGDIPEGYSVSREKKERFSLILESASTNQTSMYLCASSLVRANEKLFFGSGTQLSVL.

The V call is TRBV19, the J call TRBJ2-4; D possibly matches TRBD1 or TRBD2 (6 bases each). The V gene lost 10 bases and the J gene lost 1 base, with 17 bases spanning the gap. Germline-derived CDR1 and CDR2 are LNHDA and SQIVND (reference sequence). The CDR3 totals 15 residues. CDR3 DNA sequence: TGTGCCACCCAGTCGGGGGCGCTGGCCAAAAACATTCAGTACTTC. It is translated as CATQSGALAKNIQYF. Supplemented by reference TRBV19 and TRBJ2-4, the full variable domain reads DGGITQSPKYLFRKEGQNVTLSCEQNLNHDAMYWYRQDPGQGLRLIYYSQIVNDFQKGDIAEGYSVSREKKESFPLTVTSAQKNPTAFYLCATQSGALAKNIQYFGAGTRLSVL.

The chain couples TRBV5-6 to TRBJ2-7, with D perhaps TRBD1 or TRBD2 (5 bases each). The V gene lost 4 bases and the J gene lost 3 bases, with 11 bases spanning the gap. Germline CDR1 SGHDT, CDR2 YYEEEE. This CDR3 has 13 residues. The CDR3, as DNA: TGTGCCAGCAGCCTGGGACGGCTCTACGAGCAGTACTTC. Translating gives CASSLGRLYEQYF.

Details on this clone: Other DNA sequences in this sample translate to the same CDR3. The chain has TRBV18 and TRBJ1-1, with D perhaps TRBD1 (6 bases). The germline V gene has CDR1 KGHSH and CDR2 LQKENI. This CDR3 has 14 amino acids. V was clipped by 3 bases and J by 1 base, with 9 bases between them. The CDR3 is CASSPGGGNTEAFF. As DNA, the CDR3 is TGTGCCAGCTCACCGGGAGGGGGGAACACTGAAGCTTTCTTT.

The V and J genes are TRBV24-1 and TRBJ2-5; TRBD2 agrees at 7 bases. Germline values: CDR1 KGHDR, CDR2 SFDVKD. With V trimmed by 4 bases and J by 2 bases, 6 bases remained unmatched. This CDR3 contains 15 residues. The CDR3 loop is CATSEGREFQETQYF. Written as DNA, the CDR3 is TGTGCCACCAGTGAAGGGAGGGAATTTCAAGAGACCCAGTACTTC.

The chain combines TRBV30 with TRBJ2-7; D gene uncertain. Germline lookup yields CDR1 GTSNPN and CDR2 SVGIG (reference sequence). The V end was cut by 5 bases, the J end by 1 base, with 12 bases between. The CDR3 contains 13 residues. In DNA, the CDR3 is TGTGCCTGGGTTGGGGATGGTTCCTACGAGCAGTACTTC. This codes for CAWVGDGSYEQYF.

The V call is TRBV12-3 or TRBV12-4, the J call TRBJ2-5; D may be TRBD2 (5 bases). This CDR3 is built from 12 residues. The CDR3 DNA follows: TGTGCGTCCCGGGGAAGGGCTCAGACCCAGTACTTC. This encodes CASRGRAQTQYF.

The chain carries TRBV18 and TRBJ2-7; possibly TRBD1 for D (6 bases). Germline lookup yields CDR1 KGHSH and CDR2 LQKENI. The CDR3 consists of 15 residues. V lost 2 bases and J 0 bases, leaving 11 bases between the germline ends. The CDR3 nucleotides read TGTGCCAGCTCACCAGACAGGCCTAGCTCCTACGAGCAGTACTTC. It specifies CASSPDRPSSYEQYF.

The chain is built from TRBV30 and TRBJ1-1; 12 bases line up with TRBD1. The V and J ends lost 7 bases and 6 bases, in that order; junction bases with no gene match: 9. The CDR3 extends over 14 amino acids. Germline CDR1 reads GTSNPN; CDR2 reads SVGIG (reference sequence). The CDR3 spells CASWPGQGASEAFF. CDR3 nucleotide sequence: TGTGCCTCGTGGCCGGGACAGGGGGCTTCTGAAGCTTTCTTT.

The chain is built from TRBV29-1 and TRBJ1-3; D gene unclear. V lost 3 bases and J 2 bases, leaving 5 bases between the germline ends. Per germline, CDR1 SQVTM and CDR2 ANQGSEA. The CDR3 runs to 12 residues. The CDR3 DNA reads TGCAGCGTTGAGGGTGCTGGAAACACCATATATTTT. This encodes CSVEGAGNTIYF.

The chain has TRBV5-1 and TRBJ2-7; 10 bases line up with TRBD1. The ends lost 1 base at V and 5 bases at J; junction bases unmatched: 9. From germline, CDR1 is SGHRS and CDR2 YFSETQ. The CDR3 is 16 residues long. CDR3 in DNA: TGCGCCAGCAGCTTGAGTTTCGGGACAGGGGTCCACGAGCAGTACTTC. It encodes CASSLSFGTGVHEQYF.

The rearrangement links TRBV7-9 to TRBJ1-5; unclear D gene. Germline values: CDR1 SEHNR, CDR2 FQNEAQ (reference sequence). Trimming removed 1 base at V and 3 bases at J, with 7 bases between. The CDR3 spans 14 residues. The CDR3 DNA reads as TGTGCCAGCAGCTTAGACAATTCCAATCAGCCCCAGCATTTT. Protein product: CASSLDNSNQPQHF.

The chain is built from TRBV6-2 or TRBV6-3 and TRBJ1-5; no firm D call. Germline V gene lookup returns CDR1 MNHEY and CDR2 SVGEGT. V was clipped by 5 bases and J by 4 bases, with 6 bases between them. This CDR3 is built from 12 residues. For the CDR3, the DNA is TGTGCCAGCAGTAACCAGAATCAGCCCCAGCATTTT. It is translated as CASSNQNQPQHF.

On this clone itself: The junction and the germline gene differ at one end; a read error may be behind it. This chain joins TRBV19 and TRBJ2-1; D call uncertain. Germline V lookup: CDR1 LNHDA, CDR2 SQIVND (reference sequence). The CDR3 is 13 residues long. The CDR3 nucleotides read TGTGCCAGTAGTGCTTATTCCGGGCCCCGAGAGGTCTTC. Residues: CASSAYSGPREVF.

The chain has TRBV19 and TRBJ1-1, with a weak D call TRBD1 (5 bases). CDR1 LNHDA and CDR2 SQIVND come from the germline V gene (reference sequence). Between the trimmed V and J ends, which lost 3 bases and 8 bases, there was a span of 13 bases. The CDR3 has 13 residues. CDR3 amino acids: CASSIGSGTEAFF. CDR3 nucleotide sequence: TGTGCCAGTAGTATTGGTTCGGGGACGGAAGCTTTCTTT.

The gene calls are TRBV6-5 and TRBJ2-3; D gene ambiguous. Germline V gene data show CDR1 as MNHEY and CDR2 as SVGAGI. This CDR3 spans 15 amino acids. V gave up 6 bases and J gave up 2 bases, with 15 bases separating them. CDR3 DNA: TGTGCCAGCAGCCTTAGATACAACACCACAGATACGCAGTATTTT. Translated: CASSLRYNTTDTQYF.